This note documents a single TCR beta chain sequence. In assigning cohorts, the study relied on participant-reported clinical history. Among Cohort 3 donors, those recovered had two negative PCRs, clearance, or symptom resolution. This entry belongs to a study of blood T cell repertoires in COVID-19. Clones were read by immunoSEQ multiplex PCR, and TCRdb kept only the in-frame ones, dropping some. In the table there are some 170,000 clones, approximately 85% of which are singletons. Germline CDR1 SGHDT, CDR2 YYEEEE. V was clipped by 0 bases and J by 1 base, with 10 bases between them. This CDR3 comprises 15 residues.

This chain uses TRBV5-6 with TRBJ1-1; D unresolved. The specimen sequenced was PBMCs or T cells enriched from blood (not recorded which). The source of this sequence is a man aged 40-49 years who had recovered from COVID-19. The CDR3 region is CASSLAGRANTEAFF. In nucleotides, the CDR3 is TGTGCCAGCAGCTTGGCCGGGCGGGCGAACACTGAAGCTTTCTTT.